The entry below gives a single T cell receptor (beta chain) sequence along with its context. This sample is drawn from a study of CD8 T cells in Susac syndrome. Trimming cost V 7 bases and J 4 bases; bases outside gene matches: 5. Looked up from germline, CDR1 is LGHDT and CDR2 is YNNKEL (reference sequence). The CDR3 length is 14 residues. The authors reverse transcribed roughly 0.5 to 1 ug RNA with random hexamers. Using its own MiXCR run on the immunoSEQ multiplex PCR reads, TCRdb lists one record per CDR3 protein. Among around 69,000 distinct CDR3 sequences listed, 96% were seen once. The V and J genes are TRBV3-1 and TRBJ1-3, with 9 bases aligning to TRBD1. The receptor was derived from a human donor with multiple sclerosis. Material: CD4+ T cells from PBMCs. As DNA, the CDR3 is TGTGCCAGCACCCGGACAGGGGCCGGAAACACCATATATTTT. Its protein is CASTRTGAGNTIYF.